Listed below are T cell receptor beta chains from one sample, sequenced in a study of T cells after yellow fever vaccination. TCRdb redid the calling of the 5' RACE reads with MiXCR, one entry per CDR3 protein. The sample shows around 250,000 distinct CDR3 sequences, about 7% of them seen only once. Sequencing was performed on CD4+ T cells sorted from PBMCs, taken 15 days after the yellow fever booster vaccination. Every receptor here comes from a man under 40 who received the YFV17D yellow fever vaccine. Both conserved end residues are part of each CDR3. D genes are given only for firm matches. Clone size is shown for a subset of rows, as once, few, many or a class of expanded clone.

clone size	D gene	V gene	J gene	CDR3 protein	CDR3 DNA
NA	TRBD1	TRBV27	TRBJ1-2	CASSPTGTGTFYGYTF	TGTGCCAGCAGCCCTACCGGGACAGGGACCTTCTATGGCTACACCTTC
many	TRBD2	TRBV7-2	TRBJ2-3	CASSRTSDTDTQYF	TGTGCCAGCAGTCGGACTAGCGACACAGATACGCAGTATTTT
few	TRBD2	TRBV7-9	TRBJ2-1	CASSLEGLAINEQFF	TGTGCCAGCAGCTTAGAAGGACTAGCGATCAATGAGCAGTTCTTC
few	TRBD1	TRBV10-2	TRBJ1-5	CATATGTNQPQHF	TGCGCCACCGCGACAGGGACCAATCAGCCCCAGCATTTT
many	NA	TRBV3-1	TRBJ1-5	CASSQASFGTPQHF	TGTGCCAGCAGCCAAGCCTCCTTTGGAACGCCCCAGCATTTT
few	NA	TRBV9	TRBJ2-1	CASSVEETEQFF	TGTGCCAGCAGCGTAGAAGAGACAGAGCAGTTCTTC
few	NA	TRBV9	TRBJ2-7	CASSVGNREGEQYF	TGTGCCAGCAGCGTAGGGAACAGGGAGGGCGAGCAGTACTTC
NA	NA	TRBV2	TRBJ1-6	CASSESTRANSPLHF	TGTGCCAGCAGTGAATCGACAAGAGCCAATTCACCCCTCCACTTT
few	NA	TRBV14	TRBJ2-2	CASSQATKNTGELFF	TGTGCCAGCAGCCAAGCTACCAAGAACACCGGGGAGCTGTTTTTT
few	NA	TRBV7-2	TRBJ2-5	CASSFTYAETQYF	TGTGCCAGCAGCTTTACTTACGCAGAGACCCAGTACTTC
NA	NA	TRBV12-5	TRBJ2-3	CVSGLVYTQYF	TGTGTTAGTGGTTTGGTGTATACGCAGTATTTT
few	NA	TRBV20-1	TRBJ1-1	CSASRIGRALQNTEAFF	TGCAGTGCTAGTCGGATCGGCAGGGCGCTTCAGAACACTGAAGCTTTCTTT
many	TRBD2	TRBV20-1	TRBJ2-1	CSANQGLAQSTRQFF	TGCAGTGCTAACCAAGGACTAGCGCAGAGTACACGTCAGTTCTTC
many	NA	TRBV28	TRBJ2-3	CASSPGQGGFDTQYF	TGTGCCAGCAGCCCCGGGCAGGGGGGCTTCGATACGCAGTATTTT
NA	TRBD1	TRBV10-3	TRBJ1-2	CAISELTGTGVGYTF	TGTGCCATCAGTGAACTTACCGGGACAGGGGTTGGCTACACCTTC
few	TRBD1	TRBV5-4	TRBJ2-5	CASSRDRGKETQYF	TGTGCCAGCAGCCGGGACAGGGGCAAAGAGACCCAGTACTTC
NA	NA	TRBV5-1	TRBJ2-5	CASSPGLGNQETQYF	TGCGCCAGCAGCCCGGGTCTCGGCAACCAAGAGACCCAGTACTTC
many	NA	TRBV29-1	TRBJ2-5	CSGGTWGEETQYF	TGCAGCGGGGGTACATGGGGGGAAGAGACCCAGTACTTC
few	NA	TRBV5-1	TRBJ2-1	CASSVGRGTLSYNEQFF	TGCGCCAGCAGCGTCGGGCGAGGCACCCTCTCCTACAATGAGCAGTTCTTC
few	NA	TRBV6-5	TRBJ1-1	CASNRNSEAFF	TGTGCCAGCAATAGGAACTCTGAAGCTTTCTTT
few	NA	TRBV10-3	TRBJ1-6	CAISESEGSGLHF	TGTGCCATCAGTGAGTCGGAAGGGTCAGGTCTCCACTTT
few	NA	TRBV5-1	TRBJ2-1	CASSLAVYNEQFF	TGCGCCAGCAGCTTGGCGGTCTACAATGAGCAGTTCTTC
few	NA	TRBV29-1	TRBJ2-7	CSVQPGHEQYF	TGCAGCGTTCAACCAGGGCACGAGCAGTACTTC
few	NA	TRBV4-3	TRBJ2-3	CASSPGGGSGDTQYF	TGCGCCAGCAGCCCGGGTGGGGGGTCCGGAGATACGCAGTATTTT
NA	NA	TRBV12-3/TRBV12-4	TRBJ2-1	CASRPSGTWQFF	TGTGCCAGCAGGCCGTCCGGGACTTGGCAGTTCTTC
few	TRBD2	TRBV5-1	TRBJ2-7	CASSFGGTSGRYEQYF	TGCGCCAGCAGCTTCGGTGGGACTAGCGGGAGATACGAGCAGTACTTC
NA	NA	TRBV20-1	TRBJ2-7	CSARDPSATGLPYEQYF	TGCAGTGCTAGAGATCCATCAGCAACTGGACTCCCCTACGAGCAGTACTTC
many	TRBD1	TRBV12-3/TRBV12-4	TRBJ1-1	CASSYNRGGEAFF	TGTGCCAGCAGTTATAACAGGGGTGGTGAAGCTTTCTTT
many	NA	TRBV11-2	TRBJ2-7	CASSASYEQYF	TGTGCCAGCAGCGCCTCCTACGAGCAGTACTTC
few	NA	TRBV6-5	TRBJ2-5	CASSSSLGGAKTQYF	TGTGCCAGCAGTTCCTCACTAGGTGGGGCAAAGACCCAGTACTTC
few	TRBD2	TRBV5-1	TRBJ2-3	CASRLTSGPTDTQYF	TGCGCCAGCCGTCTGACTAGCGGCCCCACAGATACGCAGTATTTT
few	NA	TRBV7-2	TRBJ1-1	CASSSGTSTGSTEAFF	TGTGCCAGCAGCTCCGGGACTTCCACAGGGAGCACTGAAGCTTTCTTT
NA	TRBD2	TRBV7-7	TRBJ2-1	CASSYGLAENNEQFF	TGTGCTAGCAGCTACGGACTAGCGGAGAACAATGAGCAGTTCTTC
many	TRBD2	TRBV5-1	TRBJ2-1	CASSSLKGLSAYNEQFF	TGCGCCAGCAGCTCCCTTAAGGGACTATCTGCCTACAATGAGCAGTTCTTC
NA	NA	TRBV20-1	TRBJ1-6	CSASLGRTNSPLHF	TGCAGTGCTAGCCTAGGGAGAACGAATTCACCCCTCCACTTT
NA	NA	TRBV7-2	TRBJ2-7	CASSLDHDAEQYF	TGTGCCAGCAGCCTGGACCACGACGCTGAGCAGTACTTC
NA	TRBD1	TRBV20-1	TRBJ2-1	CCARDRGAGGSYNEQFF	TGCTGTGCTAGAGATCGTGGGGCAGGGGGCTCCTACAATGAGCAGTTCTTC